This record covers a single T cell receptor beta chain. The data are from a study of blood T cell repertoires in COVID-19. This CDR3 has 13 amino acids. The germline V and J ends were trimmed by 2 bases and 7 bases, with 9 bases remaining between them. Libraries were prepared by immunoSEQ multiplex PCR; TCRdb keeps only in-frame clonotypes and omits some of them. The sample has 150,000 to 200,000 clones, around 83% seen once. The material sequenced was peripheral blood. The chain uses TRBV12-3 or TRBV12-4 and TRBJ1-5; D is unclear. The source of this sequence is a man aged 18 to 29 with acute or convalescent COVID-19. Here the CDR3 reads CASSLSWRQPQHF. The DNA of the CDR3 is TGTGCCAGCAGTTTAAGTTGGAGACAGCCCCAGCATTTT.